This T cell receptor (beta chain) was identified in a study of T cells after yellow fever vaccination. As for the study in general: In the case of low-cell-number fractions, SMART-Seq v4 Ultra Low Input was used for preparation. Study-wide results and caveats: After the booster, 96% of CD4 and approximately 87% of CD8 primary-response clones were re-detected.

MiXCR, applied by TCRdb to the 5' RACE reads, yields one record per CDR3 protein. The data show about 320,000 distinct CDR3 sequences, 3.5% to 4.5% seen once. Only a few counts were recorded for this clonotype. What it recognizes is unknown. This CDR3 has 15 amino acids. Germline values: CDR1 MNHEY, CDR2 SVGAGI. V lost 5 bases and J lost 4, with 16 bases in between. The gene calls are TRBV6-5 and TRBJ2-3; a weak D match, TRBD2 (6 bases). The origin of this receptor is a man younger than 35 who received the YFV17D yellow fever vaccine. Sequenced here: PBMCs, sampled 15 days after the yellow fever booster vaccination. The CDR3 nucleotides are TGTGCCAGCAGTCCCCGGGGGAATGGGGCAGATACGCAGTATTTT. It codes for CASSPRGNGADTQYF.